The TCR beta chain described here comes from a study of blood T cell repertoires in COVID-19. Germline V gene data show CDR1 as WNHNN and CDR2 as SYGVQD (reference sequence). V lost 7 bases and J lost 6; bases outside the gene matches: 7. CDR3 length: 13 amino acids. Profiled with immunoSEQ multiplex PCR; TCRdb holds only in-frame clones, not every one. The sample yields around 150,000 clones, 80% to 90% seen once. The chain employs TRBV10-1 and TRBJ1-1; 8 bases match TRBD1. The material sequenced was peripheral blood. The source of this sequence is an older woman with COVID-19, enrolled during active disease. As DNA, the CDR3 is TGCGCCAGCATGCGGACAGGGTCGGCTGAAGCTTTCTTT. Translated, it gives CASMRTGSAEAFF.